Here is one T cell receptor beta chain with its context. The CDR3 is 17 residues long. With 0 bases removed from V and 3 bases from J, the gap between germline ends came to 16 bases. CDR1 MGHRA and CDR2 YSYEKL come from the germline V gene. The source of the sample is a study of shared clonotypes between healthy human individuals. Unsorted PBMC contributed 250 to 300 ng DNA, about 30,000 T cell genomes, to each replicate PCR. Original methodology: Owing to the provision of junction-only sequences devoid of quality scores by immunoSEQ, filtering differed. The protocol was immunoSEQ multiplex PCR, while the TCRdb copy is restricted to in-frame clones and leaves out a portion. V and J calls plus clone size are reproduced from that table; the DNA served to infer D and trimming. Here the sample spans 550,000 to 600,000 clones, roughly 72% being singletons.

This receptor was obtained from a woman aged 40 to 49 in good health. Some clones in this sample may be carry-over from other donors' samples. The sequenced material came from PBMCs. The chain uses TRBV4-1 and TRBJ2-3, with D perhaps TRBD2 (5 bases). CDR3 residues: CASSQESQLTGTDTQYF. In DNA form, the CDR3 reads TGCGCCAGCAGCCAAGAGAGTCAACTCACGGGGACAGATACGCAGTATTTT.